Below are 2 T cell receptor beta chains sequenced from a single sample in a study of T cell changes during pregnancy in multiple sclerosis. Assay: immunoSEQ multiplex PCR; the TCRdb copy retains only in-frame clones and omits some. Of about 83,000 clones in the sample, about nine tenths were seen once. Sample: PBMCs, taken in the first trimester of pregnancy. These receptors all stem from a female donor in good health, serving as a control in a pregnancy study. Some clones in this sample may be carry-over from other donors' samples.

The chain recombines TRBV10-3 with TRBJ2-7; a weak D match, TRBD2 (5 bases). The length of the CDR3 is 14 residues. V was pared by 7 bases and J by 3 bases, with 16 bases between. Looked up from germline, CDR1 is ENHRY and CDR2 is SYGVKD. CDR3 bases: TGTGCCATCATAGTCGGCGGGCTCCACTACGAGCAGTACTTC. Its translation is CAIIVGGLHYEQYF.

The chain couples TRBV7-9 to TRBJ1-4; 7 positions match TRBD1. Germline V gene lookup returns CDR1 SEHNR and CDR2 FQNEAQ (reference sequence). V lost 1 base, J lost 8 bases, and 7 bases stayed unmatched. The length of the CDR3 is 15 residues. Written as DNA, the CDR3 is TGTGCCAGCAGCTTAGGAAGGGGGCCTGAAGAAAAACTGTTTTTT. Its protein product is CASSLGRGPEEKLFF.